This passage covers 4 T cell receptor beta chains from one sample sequenced in a study of cytomegalovirus exposure and HLA in healthy donors. The primer mix had 60 Vbeta and 13 Jbeta primers. TCRdb keeps only in-frame clones here, not all; method: immunoSEQ multiplex PCR. The top ten clones hold about 3% of a sample with some 90,000 clones, 65% to 80% of them seen once. Sequences were obtained from PBMCs. Source of these receptors: a man aged 40-55 years in good health and CMV-seronegative.

The chain links TRBV27 to TRBJ2-5; 7 bases are shared with TRBD2. The germline V gene encodes CDR1 MNHEY and CDR2 SMNVEV (reference sequence). V gave up 6 bases and J gave up 4 bases; unmatched junction bases: 5. This CDR3 contains 13 residues. The CDR3 here is CASSSGGGETQYF. As DNA, the CDR3 is TGTGCCAGCAGCTCAGGCGGGGGAGAGACCCAGTACTTC.

V gene TRBV2 combines with J gene TRBJ2-7; D remains unclear. CDR3 length: 14 residues. Germline loops: CDR1 SNHLY, CDR2 FYNNEI. V was shortened by 3 bases and J by 0 bases, with 9 bases between the two germline ends. The CDR3 protein is CASSEGRFSYEQYF. The CDR3 DNA sequence: TGTGCCAGCAGTGAGGGCAGGTTCTCCTACGAGCAGTACTTC. The entire variable domain, with the rest obtained from reference TRBV2 and TRBJ2-7, is as follows: EPEVTQTPSHQVTQMGQEVILRCVPISNHLYFYWYRQILGQKVEFLVSFYNNEISEKSEIFDDQFSVERPDGSNFTLKIRSTKLEDSAMYFCASSEGRFSYEQYFGPGTRLTVT.

The V gene is TRBV5-1, the J gene TRBJ1-1; 9 bases are a match to TRBD1. The ends lost 1 base at V and 10 bases at J; junction bases unmatched: 14. This CDR3 has 16 amino acids. The germline V gene has CDR1 SGHRS and CDR2 YFSETQ. The CDR3 DNA reads TGCGCCAGCAGCTTGTACAGGGGGCGCCCAGGTCTGATAGCTTTCTTT. Translated: CASSLYRGRPGLIAFF.

Here the CDR3 DNA reads TGTGCCAGCAGTTCTTTGAGGGGGACACCTAACTATGGCTACACCTTC. Its translation: CASSSLRGTPNYGYTF. The genes are TRBV28 and TRBJ1-2, with D possibly TRBD1 on 6 matching bases. CDR3 length: 16 residues. The ends were cut back, 4 bases at V and 0 bases at J, with 15 bases in the middle. Germline lookup yields CDR1 MDHEN and CDR2 SYDVKM.